Listed here is a single TCR beta chain. These data belong to a study of blood T cell repertoires in COVID-19. Method: immunoSEQ multiplex PCR; TCRdb's copy keeps in-frame clones and lacks some. The sample has 200,000 to 250,000 clones; about 86% are singletons. V lost 4 bases, J lost 2 bases, and 2 bases stayed unmatched. The CDR3 spans 15 residues. The germline CDR1 and CDR2 sequences are SGDLS and YYNGEE. The chain combines TRBV9 with TRBJ2-1; 11 positions agree with TRBD2. This receptor was obtained from a woman between 40 and 50 years old with acute COVID-19. Material: PBMCs or T cells enriched from blood (not recorded which). CDR3 loop: CASSQTSGAYNEQFF. The CDR3 DNA reads as TGTGCCAGCAGCCAGACTAGCGGGGCCTACAATGAGCAGTTCTTC.